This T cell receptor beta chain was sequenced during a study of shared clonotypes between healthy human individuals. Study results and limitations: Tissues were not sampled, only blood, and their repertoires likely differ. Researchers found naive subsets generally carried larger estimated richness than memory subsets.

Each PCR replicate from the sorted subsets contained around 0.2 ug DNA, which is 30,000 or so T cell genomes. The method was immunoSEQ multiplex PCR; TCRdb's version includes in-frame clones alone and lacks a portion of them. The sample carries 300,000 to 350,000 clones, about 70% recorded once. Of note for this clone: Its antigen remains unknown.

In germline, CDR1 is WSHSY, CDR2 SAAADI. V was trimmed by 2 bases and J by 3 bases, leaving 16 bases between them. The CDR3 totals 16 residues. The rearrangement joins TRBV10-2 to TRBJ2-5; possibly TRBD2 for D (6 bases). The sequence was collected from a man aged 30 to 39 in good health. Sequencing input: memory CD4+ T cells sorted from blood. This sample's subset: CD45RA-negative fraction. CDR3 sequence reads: CASSEIRLDLEETQYF. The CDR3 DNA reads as TGCGCCAGCAGTGAGATACGACTAGACCTAGAAGAGACCCAGTACTTC.